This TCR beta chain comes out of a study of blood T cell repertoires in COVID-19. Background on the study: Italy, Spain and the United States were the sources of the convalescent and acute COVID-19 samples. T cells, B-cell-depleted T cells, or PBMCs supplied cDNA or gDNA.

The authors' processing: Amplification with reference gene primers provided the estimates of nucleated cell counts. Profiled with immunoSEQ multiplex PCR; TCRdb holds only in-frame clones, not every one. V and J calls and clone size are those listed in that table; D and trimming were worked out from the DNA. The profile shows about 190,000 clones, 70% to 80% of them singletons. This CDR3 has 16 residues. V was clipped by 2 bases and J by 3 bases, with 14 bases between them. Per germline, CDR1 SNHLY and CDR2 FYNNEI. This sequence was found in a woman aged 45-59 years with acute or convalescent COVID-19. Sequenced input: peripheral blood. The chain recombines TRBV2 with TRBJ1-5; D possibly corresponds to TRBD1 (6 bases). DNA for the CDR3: TGTGCCAGCAGTGAATCCCAGGGGTCCCCCAATCAGCCCCAGCATTTT. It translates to CASSESQGSPNQPQHF.